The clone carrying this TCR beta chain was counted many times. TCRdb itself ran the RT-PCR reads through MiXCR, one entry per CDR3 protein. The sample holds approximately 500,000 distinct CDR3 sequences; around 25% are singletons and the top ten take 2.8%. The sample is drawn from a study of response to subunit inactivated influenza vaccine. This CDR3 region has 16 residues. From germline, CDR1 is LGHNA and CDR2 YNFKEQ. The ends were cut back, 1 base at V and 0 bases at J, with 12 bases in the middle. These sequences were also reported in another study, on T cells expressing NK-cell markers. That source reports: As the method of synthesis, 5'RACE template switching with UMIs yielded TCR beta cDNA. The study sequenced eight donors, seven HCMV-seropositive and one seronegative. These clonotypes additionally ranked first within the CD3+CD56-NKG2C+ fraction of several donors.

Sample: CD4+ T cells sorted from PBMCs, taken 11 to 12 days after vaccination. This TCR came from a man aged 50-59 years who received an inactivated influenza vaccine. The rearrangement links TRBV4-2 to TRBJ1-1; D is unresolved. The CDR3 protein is CASSQGPRNMNTEAFF. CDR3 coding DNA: TGTGCCAGCAGCCAAGGTCCTCGAAACATGAACACTGAAGCTTTCTTT.